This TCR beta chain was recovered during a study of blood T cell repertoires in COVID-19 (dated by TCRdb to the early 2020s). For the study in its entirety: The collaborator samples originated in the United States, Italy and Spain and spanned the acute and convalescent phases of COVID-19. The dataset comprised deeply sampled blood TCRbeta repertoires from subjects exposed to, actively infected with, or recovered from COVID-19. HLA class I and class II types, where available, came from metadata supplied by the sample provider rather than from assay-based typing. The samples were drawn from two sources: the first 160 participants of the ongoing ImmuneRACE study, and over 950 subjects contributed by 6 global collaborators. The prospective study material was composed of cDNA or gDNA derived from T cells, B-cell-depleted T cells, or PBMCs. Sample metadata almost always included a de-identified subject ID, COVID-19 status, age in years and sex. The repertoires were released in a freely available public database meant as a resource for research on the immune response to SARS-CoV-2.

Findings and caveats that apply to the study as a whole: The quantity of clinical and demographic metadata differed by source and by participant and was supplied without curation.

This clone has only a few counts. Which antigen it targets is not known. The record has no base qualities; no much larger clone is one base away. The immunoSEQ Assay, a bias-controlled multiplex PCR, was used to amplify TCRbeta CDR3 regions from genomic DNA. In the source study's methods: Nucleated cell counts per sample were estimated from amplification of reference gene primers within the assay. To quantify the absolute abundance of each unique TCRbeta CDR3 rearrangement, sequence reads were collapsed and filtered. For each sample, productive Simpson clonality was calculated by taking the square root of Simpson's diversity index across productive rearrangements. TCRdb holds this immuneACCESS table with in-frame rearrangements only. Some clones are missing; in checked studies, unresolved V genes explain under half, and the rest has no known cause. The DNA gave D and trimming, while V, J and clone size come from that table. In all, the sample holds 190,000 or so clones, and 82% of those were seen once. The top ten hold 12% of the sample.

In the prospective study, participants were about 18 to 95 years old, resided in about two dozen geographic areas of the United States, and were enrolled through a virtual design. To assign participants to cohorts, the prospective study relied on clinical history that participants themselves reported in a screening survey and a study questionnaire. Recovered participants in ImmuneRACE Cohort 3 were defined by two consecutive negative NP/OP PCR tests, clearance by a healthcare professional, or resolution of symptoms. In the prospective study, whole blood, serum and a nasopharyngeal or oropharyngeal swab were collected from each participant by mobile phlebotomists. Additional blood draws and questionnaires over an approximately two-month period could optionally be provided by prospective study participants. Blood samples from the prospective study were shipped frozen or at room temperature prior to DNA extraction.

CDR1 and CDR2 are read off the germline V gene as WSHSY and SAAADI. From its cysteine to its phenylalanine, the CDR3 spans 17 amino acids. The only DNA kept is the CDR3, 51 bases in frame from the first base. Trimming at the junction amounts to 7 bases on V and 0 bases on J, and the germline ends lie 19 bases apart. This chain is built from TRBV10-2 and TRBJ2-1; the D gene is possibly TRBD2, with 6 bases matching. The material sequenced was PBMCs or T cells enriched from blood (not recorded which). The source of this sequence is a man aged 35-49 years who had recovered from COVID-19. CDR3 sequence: CASNLGLRKSSYNEQFF. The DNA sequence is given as TGCGCCAGCAACCTGGGACTCCGGAAGAGCTCCTACAATGAGCAGTTCTTC.